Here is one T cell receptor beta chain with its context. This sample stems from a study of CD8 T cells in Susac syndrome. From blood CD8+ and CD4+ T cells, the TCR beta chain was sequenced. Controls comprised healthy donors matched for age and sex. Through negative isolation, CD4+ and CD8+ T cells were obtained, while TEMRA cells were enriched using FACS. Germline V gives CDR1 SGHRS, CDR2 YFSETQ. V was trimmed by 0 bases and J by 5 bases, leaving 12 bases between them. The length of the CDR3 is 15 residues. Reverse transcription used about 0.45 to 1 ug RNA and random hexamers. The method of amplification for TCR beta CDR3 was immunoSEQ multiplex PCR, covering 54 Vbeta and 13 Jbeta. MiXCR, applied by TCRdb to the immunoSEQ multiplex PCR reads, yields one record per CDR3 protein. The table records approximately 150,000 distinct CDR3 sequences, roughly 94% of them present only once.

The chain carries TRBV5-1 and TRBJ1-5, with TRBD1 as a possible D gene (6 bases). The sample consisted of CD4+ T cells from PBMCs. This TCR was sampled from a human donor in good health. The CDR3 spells CASSLGGGGDQPQHF. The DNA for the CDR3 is TGCGCCAGCAGCTTGGGAGGAGGGGGAGATCAGCCCCAGCATTTT.